This T cell receptor (beta chain) was identified in a study of T-cell memory formation after mild COVID-19. At the level of the study: TCR clusters were largely donor specific. Study outcomes and limitations: Among clones contracting day 15 to 85, CD4/CD8 was balanced, whereas later expanders leaned CD4+. In pre-infection memory, a portion of responding clones appeared, which suggested that cross-reactive memory joined.

It was 5'RACE with constant-segment primers that produced the TCR alpha and TCR beta cDNA libraries, which carried sample barcodes and UMIs. TCRdb independently ran MiXCR on the 5' RACE reads; one entry per CDR3 protein. The table includes approximately 250,000 distinct CDR3 sequences, over 15% detected once. Turning to this clonotype: Its antigen is still unknown.

Germline values: CDR1 GTSNPN, CDR2 SVGIG (reference sequence). The CDR3 is 11 residues long. With 2 bases removed from V and 7 bases from J, the gap between germline ends came to 8 bases. The chain joins TRBV30 to TRBJ1-1, with D perhaps TRBD1 (5 bases). Sequencing was performed on PBMCs or a T cell subset sorted from them (not recorded which). The sequence derives from a man younger than 35 who had mild COVID-19 (a few samples of this study predate the infection). Cell type and time point are not known. The CDR3 DNA sequence: TGTGCCTGGAGTCTTCAGGGTGAAGCTTTCTTT. It translates to CAWSLQGEAFF.